The 32 T cell receptor beta chains reported below all come from one sample, sequenced in a study of T-cell memory formation after mild COVID-19. A single record per CDR3 protein comes from TCRdb applying MiXCR to the 5' RACE reads. This sample has 470,000 or so distinct CDR3 sequences; roughly 17% occur once, and the top ten carry roughly 21%. Material for sequencing was PBMCs or a T cell subset sorted from them (not recorded which). The receptors were sampled from a man younger than 35 who had mild COVID-19 (a few samples of this study predate the infection). Cell type and time point are not known.

This clonotype was counted a few times. The chain links TRBV20-1 to TRBJ2-1; possible D gene TRBD1, 6 bases. This CDR3 is built from 14 residues. With 5 bases removed from V and 0 bases from J, the gap between germline ends came to 11 bases. Germline CDR1 DFQATT, CDR2 SNEGSKA (reference sequence). CDR3 nucleotide sequence: TGCAGTGCTCACACAGGGAGCTCCTACAATGAGCAGTTCTTC. It codes for CSAHTGSSYNEQFF.

The genes are TRBV6-1 and TRBJ1-1; no clear D gene. Germline V gene data show CDR1 as MNHNS and CDR2 as SASEGT. The CDR3 runs 14 residues. V was clipped by 9 bases and J by 5 bases, with 19 bases between them. Here the CDR3 DNA reads TGTGCCAGTAAGCGGGCCCTTTTGGGGACTGAAGCTTTCTTT. Protein sequence: CASKRALLGTEAFF.

This clonotype turned up a few times. The chain carries TRBV7-9 and TRBJ2-5; tentative D call: TRBD1 (5 bases). V was trimmed by 1 base and J by 1 base, leaving 16 bases between them. Germline V gene sequence: CDR1 SEHNR, CDR2 FQNEAQ (reference sequence). The CDR3 spans 17 residues. This CDR3 reads CASSLVRATLGQETQYF. For the CDR3, the DNA is TGTGCCAGCAGCTTAGTCAGGGCTACGTTGGGCCAAGAGACCCAGTACTTC.

This clonotype was detected a few times. The V gene is TRBV30, the J gene TRBJ1-2, with D perhaps matching TRBD1 (6 bases). CDR3 length: 13 residues. The germline V and J ends were trimmed by 0 bases and 4 bases, with 9 bases remaining between them. Per the germline V gene, CDR1 is GTSNPN and CDR2 is SVGIG (reference sequence). The CDR3, as DNA: TGTGCCTGGAGTGTTAACAGGGTCTATGGCTACACCTTC. Protein sequence: CAWSVNRVYGYTF.

This clonotype was counted between two and nine times. The chain carries TRBV20-1 and TRBJ1-6; 7 bases are shared with TRBD1. J gave up 8 bases and V 6 bases, and 7 bases lay outside the gene matches. CDR3 length: 13 residues. Germline V lookup: CDR1 DFQATT, CDR2 SNEGSKA (reference sequence). The CDR3 sequence: CSAGGTADSPLHF. The CDR3 DNA is TGCAGTGCCGGGGGGACAGCGGATTCACCCCTCCACTTT.

V is TRBV6-2 or TRBV6-3 and J is TRBJ2-7; D call uncertain. This CDR3 contains 13 residues. Germline V gene lookup returns CDR1 MNHEY and CDR2 SVGEGT. Trimming removed 0 bases at V and 1 base at J, with 4 bases between. The CDR3 DNA sequence: TGTGCCAGCAGTTACTCCGGGTCCTACGAGCAGTACGTC. This translates into CASSYSGSYEQYV.

As concerns this clonotype: It may be a read error: a sequence one base away is much more abundant. The chain couples TRBV7-2 to TRBJ2-2, with D hard to call. CDR1 and CDR2 (germline): SGHTA, FQGNSA. The germline V and J ends were trimmed by 2 bases and 0 bases, with 16 bases remaining between them. The CDR3 spans 18 residues. In DNA form, the CDR3 reads TGTGCCAGCAGCTTAAAATCGGTTCGGTCAGCGAACACCGGGGAGCTGTTTTTT. This sequence encodes CASSLKSVRSANTGELFF.

This clonotype was observed a handful of times. The V call is TRBV6-1, the J call TRBJ1-1; D might be TRBD1 (5 bases). V gave up 1 base and J gave up 4 bases, with 10 bases separating them. Germline CDR1 is MNHNS and CDR2 is SASEGT. The CDR3 loop spans 14 amino acids. For the CDR3, the DNA is TGTGCCAGCAGTGAAGTTGGGGGGAGCACTGAAGCTTTCTTT. Translated, it gives CASSEVGGSTEAFF.

This chain uses TRBV6-5 with TRBJ2-7; perhaps TRBD1 as D (6 bases). The V end was cut by 6 bases, the J end by 4 bases, with 19 bases between. The length of the CDR3 is 15 residues. Germline-derived CDR1 and CDR2 are MNHEY and SVGAGI. CDR3 sequence reads: CASSPDSTQGYEQYV. The DNA for the CDR3 is TGTGCCAGCAGCCCCGACAGTACCCAGGGGTACGAGCAGTACGTC.

The chain is built from TRBV3-1 and TRBJ2-1, with 7 bases identical to TRBD2. There are 18 residues in the CDR3. V trimming: 0 bases; J trimming: 0 bases; junction bases outside the gene matches: 8. The germline CDR1 and CDR2 sequences are LGHDT and YNNKEL (reference sequence). The CDR3 spells CASSQDGGGGGSYNEQFF. The CDR3 coding sequence is TGTGCCAGCAGCCAAGATGGCGGGGGTGGCGGCTCCTACAATGAGCAGTTCTTC.

CDR3 sequence: CASSYSSGASNYGYTF. The CDR3 DNA sequence: TGTGCCAGCAGTTACTCGAGCGGAGCTTCTAACTATGGCTACACCTTC. This chain links TRBV6-5 with TRBJ1-2; the D is unclear. Germline V gene sequence: CDR1 MNHEY, CDR2 SVGAGI. The CDR3 sequence is 16 residues long. V gave up 0 bases and J gave up 0 bases, with 11 bases separating them.

The chain combines TRBV5-4 with TRBJ2-3, with D tentatively TRBD2 (6 bases). Trimming stripped 4 bases from V and 4 bases from J, with 16 bases between. Looked up from germline, CDR1 is SGHNT and CDR2 is YYREEE (reference sequence). There are 15 residues in the CDR3. The CDR3 sequence: CASSPNGGRADTQYF. In DNA form, the CDR3 reads TGTGCCAGCAGCCCAAATGGAGGGCGGGCAGATACGCAGTATTTT.

This rearrangement joins TRBV12-3 or TRBV12-4 to TRBJ1-1, with no clear D. Trimming removed 6 bases from V and 11 bases from J, with 13 bases in between. The CDR3 has 11 residues. The CDR3 sequence: CASRTGWWAFF. The CDR3 bases are TGTGCCAGCAGAACGGGGTGGTGGGCTTTCTTT.

Only a few counts were recorded for this clonotype. V is TRBV12-3 or TRBV12-4 and J is TRBJ1-5; 8 nucleotides match TRBD1. This CDR3 contains 15 residues. V lost 3 bases and J lost 2; bases outside the gene matches: 3. The CDR3 region has the DNA TGTGCCAGCAGTTTCGACAGGGGAGGCAATCAGCCCCAGCATTTT. Its translation: CASSFDRGGNQPQHF.

J is TRBJ2-3 and V is TRBV5-4, with D tentatively TRBD1 or TRBD2 (5 bases each). CDR3 size: 18 residues. V was clipped by 0 bases and J by 1 base, with 18 bases between them. The V gene's germline CDR1 is SGHNT and CDR2 YYREEE (reference sequence). CDR3 sequence: CASSLAPDGDERTDTQYF. The CDR3, as DNA: TGTGCCAGCAGCTTGGCTCCGGACGGGGACGAACGCACAGATACGCAGTATTTT. Full variable domain (missing parts from reference TRBV5-4 and TRBJ2-3): ETGVTQSPTHLIKTRGQQVTLRCSSQSGHNTVSWYQQALGQGPQFIFQYYREEENGRGNFPPRFSGLQFPNYSSELNVNALELDDSALYLCASSLAPDGDERTDTQYFGPGTRLTVL.

This clonotype was seen at least ten times. V and J are TRBV2 and TRBJ1-5; TRBD1 might be the D (5 bases). Germline CDR1 and CDR2: SNHLY and FYNNEI. V lost 2 bases to trimming and J lost 6 bases, with 11 bases between them. The CDR3 is 14 residues long. CDR3 protein: CASSEQGGSQPQHF. The CDR3 nucleotides are TGTGCCAGCAGTGAACAGGGAGGGAGTCAGCCCCAGCATTTT.

This clonotype was detected only a few times. The chain couples TRBV6-6 to TRBJ2-4; D assignment may be TRBD1 or TRBD2 (5 bases each). The CDR3 totals 15 residues. Per germline, CDR1 MNHNY and CDR2 SVGAGI (reference sequence). Trimming removed 5 bases from V and 7 bases from J, with 18 bases in between. The DNA for the CDR3 is TGTGCCAGCAGTACCCGGGACGCATTGAGGAACATTCAGTACTTC. Encoded protein: CASSTRDALRNIQYF.

This clonotype was detected a few times. The chain uses TRBV14 and TRBJ2-1; D gene unclear. Trimming removed 4 bases from V and 1 base from J, with 8 bases in between. The CDR3 contains 14 residues. Germline loops: CDR1 SGHDN, CDR2 FVKESK. The CDR3 spells CASSPRLSYNEQFF. The CDR3 DNA reads TGTGCCAGCAGCCCTCGTTTGTCCTACAATGAGCAGTTCTTC.

V and J are TRBV28 and TRBJ2-3; a possible D gene is TRBD2 (6 bases). The CDR3 spans 18 residues. Trimming removed 3 bases at V and 3 bases at J, with 22 bases between. Germline V gene sequence: CDR1 MDHEN, CDR2 SYDVKM. The CDR3 sequence: CASSLRRLDYSGTDTQYF. CDR3 DNA sequence: TGTGCCAGCAGTTTGCGACGACTCGATTATAGCGGAACAGATACGCAGTATTTT. Complete variable domain (other parts from reference TRBV28 and TRBJ2-3): DVKVTQSSRYLVKRTGEKVFLECVQDMDHENMFWYRQDPGLGLRLIYFSYDVKMKEKGDIPEGYSVSREKKERFSLILESASTNQTSMYLCASSLRRLDYSGTDTQYFGPGTRLTVL.

This clonotype was seen a handful of times. The chain's CDR3 is CASSPGTGPLDNYGYTF. CDR3 bases: TGTGCCAGCTCACCAGGGACAGGCCCGCTAGATAACTATGGCTACACCTTC. The V call is TRBV18, the J call TRBJ1-2, with TRBD1 matching 8 bases. Per germline, CDR1 KGHSH and CDR2 LQKENI. V lost 2 bases, J lost 1 base, and 9 bases stayed unmatched. The CDR3 runs 17 residues.

About this clonotype: This sequence may be a read error, since a much larger clone differs from it by one base. The V call is TRBV5-6, the J call TRBJ2-1; D gene ambiguous. This CDR3 has 12 residues. V gave up 2 bases and J gave up 16 bases, with 16 bases separating them. Germline lookup yields CDR1 SGHDT and CDR2 YYEEEE. CDR3 bases: TGTGCCAGCAGCTTACGAGATCGGGCGCCATTCTTC. Translation: CASSLRDRAPFF.

The chain carries TRBV12-3 or TRBV12-4 and TRBJ1-2; TRBD1 aligns across 7 bases. The CDR3 runs to 15 residues. After removal of 6 bases from V and 4 bases from J, the junction contained 11 bases not matched to a gene. In nucleotides, the CDR3 is TGTGCCAGCAGGTCCCAGACAGGGTGGCCCTATGGCTACACCTTC. Residues: CASRSQTGWPYGYTF.

The chain employs TRBV6-2 or TRBV6-3 and TRBJ2-5, with 12 bases fitting TRBD2. V gave up 2 bases and J gave up 1 base; unmatched junction bases: 2. The CDR3 sequence is 16 residues long. Germline V gene data show CDR1 as MNHEY and CDR2 as SVGEGT. The CDR3 nucleotides read TGTGCCAGCAGTTACACGGGACTAGCGGGCCAAGAGACCCAGTACTTC. This gives the protein CASSYTGLAGQETQYF.

This clonotype was picked up a small number of times. J is TRBJ1-6 and V is TRBV5-1; 8 bases map to TRBD1. V was clipped by 0 bases and J by 6 bases; unmatched bases: 5. CDR3 length: 16 residues. Per the germline V gene, CDR1 is SGHRS and CDR2 is YFSETQ. The DNA of the CDR3 is TGCGCCAGCAGCTTGGTACCGGACAGGGTTAATTCACCCCTCCACTTT. Its translation: CASSLVPDRVNSPLHF. Together with reference TRBV5-1 and TRBJ1-6, the CDR3 gives the full variable domain: KAGVTQTPRYLIKTRGQQVTLSCSPISGHRSVSWYQQTPGQGLQFLFEYFSETQRNKGNFPGRFSGRQFSNSRSEMNVSTLELGDSALYLCASSLVPDRVNSPLHFGNGTRLTVT.

This clonotype was observed a few times. This rearrangement joins TRBV10-3 to TRBJ2-5; 7 bases map to TRBD2. Germline lookup yields CDR1 ENHRY and CDR2 SYGVKD. V shed 6 bases and J 1 base; nucleotides not matched to a gene: 2. This CDR3 has 13 residues. The CDR3: CAIRASGQETQYF. CDR3 DNA sequence: TGTGCCATCAGGGCTAGCGGCCAAGAGACCCAGTACTTC.

The table lists this clonotype with a few counts. The chain couples TRBV12-3 or TRBV12-4 to TRBJ1-1; D gene uncertain. The CDR3 length is 13 residues. Between the trimmed V and J ends, which lost 6 bases and 9 bases, there was a span of 17 bases. CDR3 region: CASSRVVDQKAFF. The CDR3 DNA sequence: TGTGCCAGCAGCCGGGTGGTGGACCAAAAAGCTTTCTTT.

The chain employs TRBV11-2 and TRBJ2-1; maybe TRBD2 (6 bases). Per the germline V gene, CDR1 is SGHAT and CDR2 is FQNNGV. The CDR3 loop spans 14 amino acids. V lost 8 bases and J lost 2, with 13 bases in between. The CDR3 is CASGGVSPYNEQFF. Written as DNA, the CDR3 is TGTGCCAGCGGCGGGGTAAGCCCCTACAATGAGCAGTTCTTC.

This chain links TRBV20-1 with TRBJ2-5; a possible D gene is TRBD1 (5 bases). CDR1 and CDR2 from the germline V gene are DFQATT and SNEGSKA (reference sequence). V lost 0 bases, J lost 5 bases, and 10 bases lay in between. This CDR3 has 13 residues. The CDR3 nucleotides are TGCAGTGCTAGAGATTCAGGGTTGGAGACCCAGTACTTC. Translated, it gives CSARDSGLETQYF.

Written as DNA, the CDR3 is TGTGCCAGCAGCTCGGACGGCGGAAAAGAGACCCAGTACTTC. Translated, it gives CASSSDGGKETQYF. The genes are TRBV6-6 and TRBJ2-5; D is uncertain. This CDR3 spans 14 amino acids. The V and J ends lost 6 bases and 3 bases respectively, with 14 bases between them. Germline V lookup: CDR1 MNHNY, CDR2 SVGAGI (reference sequence).

The rearrangement uses TRBV6-6 and TRBJ2-2, with 10 bases matching TRBD2. V lost 8 bases and J lost 7; bases outside the gene matches: 1. Germline values: CDR1 MNHNY, CDR2 SVGAGI (reference sequence). The CDR3 covers 12 residues. The CDR3 loop reads CASLAGVGELFF. CDR3 bases: TGTGCCAGCCTAGCGGGGGTCGGGGAGCTGTTTTTT.

A few counts support this clonotype. V usage is TRBV29-1 and J usage is TRBJ2-2; either TRBD1 or TRBD2 may fit D (5 bases each). Germline assignment: CDR1 SQVTM and CDR2 ANQGSEA. Trimming cost V 4 bases and J 4 bases, with 10 bases left between them. This CDR3 comprises 13 residues. The CDR3 reads CSVAEGITGELFF. The CDR3 bases are TGCAGCGTTGCTGAGGGGATCACCGGGGAGCTGTTTTTT.

This clonotype was counted between two and nine times. For the CDR3, the DNA is TGTGCCAGCAGCTTAGCGGCGGTCGCTTATAGCAATCAGCCCCAGCATTTT. It specifies CASSLAAVAYSNQPQHF. V and J are TRBV7-2 and TRBJ1-5; D is uncertain. Germline V CDR1 and CDR2: SGHTA, FQGNSA. This CDR3 contains 17 residues. Trimming removed 0 bases from V and 0 bases from J, with 12 bases in between.